The clone carrying this T cell receptor (beta chain) came up once. These data are taken from a study of early T cells in non-severe SARS-CoV-2 infection. TCRdb itself ran the 5' RACE reads through MiXCR, one entry per CDR3 protein. The sample has 85,000 to 90,000 distinct CDR3 sequences, around 14% seen once. This CDR3 comprises 15 residues. From germline, CDR1 is MNHEY and CDR2 SVGAGI. V lost 6 bases to trimming and J lost 3 bases; unmatched junction nucleotides: 7. This rearrangement joins TRBV6-5 to TRBJ2-1; 8 bases line up with TRBD1. The receptor was isolated from an adult who was a healthcare worker with PCR-confirmed SARS-CoV-2 infection or an uninfected control (not recorded which). Sequencing was done on a sample of whole blood. The CDR3 DNA is TGTGCCAGCAGACCAGACAGGGGCGGCTACAATGAGCAGTTCTTC. Protein product: CASRPDRGGYNEQFF.